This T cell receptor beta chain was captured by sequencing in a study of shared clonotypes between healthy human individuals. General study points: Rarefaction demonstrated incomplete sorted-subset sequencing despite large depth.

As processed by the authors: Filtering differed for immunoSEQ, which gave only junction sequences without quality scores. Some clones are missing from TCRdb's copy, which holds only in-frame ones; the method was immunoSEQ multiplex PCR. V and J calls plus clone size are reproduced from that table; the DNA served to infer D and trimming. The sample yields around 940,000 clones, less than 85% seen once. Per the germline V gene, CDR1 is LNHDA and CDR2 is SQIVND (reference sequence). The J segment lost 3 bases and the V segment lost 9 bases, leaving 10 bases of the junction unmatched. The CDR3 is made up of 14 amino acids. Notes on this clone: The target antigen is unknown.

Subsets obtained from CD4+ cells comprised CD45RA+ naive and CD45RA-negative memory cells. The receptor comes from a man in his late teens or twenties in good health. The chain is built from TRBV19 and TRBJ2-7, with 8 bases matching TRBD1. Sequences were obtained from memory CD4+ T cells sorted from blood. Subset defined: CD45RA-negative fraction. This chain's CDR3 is CASAFRDRNYEQYF. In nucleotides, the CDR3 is TGTGCCAGCGCCTTCCGGGACAGGAACTACGAGCAGTACTTC.